The rows below give T cell receptor beta chains drawn from one sample of a study of T cell responses to AZD1222 COVID-19 vaccine. Libraries were prepared by immunoSEQ multiplex PCR; TCRdb keeps only in-frame clonotypes and omits some of them. The repertoire holds more than 85,000 clones, approximately 91% seen once, with 7.5% in the top ten. Sequences were derived from peripheral blood, sampled on day 0 of AZD1222 vaccination. Receptor source: an adult in good health. CDR3s include the opening cysteine and the closing phenylalanine or tryptophan. Fields, in order: J gene, V gene, clone size, D gene, CDR3 DNA, CDR3 protein. A D gene is named only where the DNA matches it firmly. Expanded clones get a size class; other rows say once, few or many, or leave the size out.

>TRBJ2-3|TRBV27|NA|TRBD1
TGTGCCAGCAGGGGACAGGAAGGCTCACGGGTCACAGATACGCAGTATTTT
CASRGQEGSRVTDTQYF
>TRBJ1-4|TRBV19|NA|TRBD1
TGTGCCAGTAGTATGCAGGGACAGGGGAATGAAAAACTGTTTTTT
CASSMQGQGNEKLFF
>TRBJ2-7|TRBV7-2|NA|NA
TGTGCCAGCAGCTTAAAACAGGGAGGCTACGAGCAGTACTTC
CASSLKQGGYEQYF
>TRBJ2-3|TRBV7-9|NA|TRBD2
TGTGCCAGCAGGGGGCCGGGGGGGATCGTAGATACGCAGTATTTT
CASRGPGGIVDTQYF
>TRBJ2-1|TRBV7-2|NA|TRBD1
TGTGCCAGCAGCTTAGAATTTGGGGACAGAAGGCAGTTCTTC
CASSLEFGDRRQFF
>TRBJ2-1|TRBV5-1|NA|NA
TGCGCCAGCAGCTTGGGACCCCAAGGCAATGAGCAGTTCTTC
CASSLGPQGNEQFF
>TRBJ1-6|TRBV5-5|NA|NA
TGTGCCAGCAGCTCGATGAGGAATTCACCCCTCCACTTT
CASSSMRNSPLHF
>TRBJ2-3|TRBV4-1|NA|TRBD2
TGCGCCAGCAGCCAAGAGTCCCCCCCCGGGACTACGTTCACAGATACGCAGTATTTT
CASSQESPPGTTFTDTQYF
>TRBJ1-1|TRBV7-9|NA|NA
TGTGCCAGCAGCTTCAGGACCCCTATGAACACTGAAGCTTTCTTT
CASSFRTPMNTEAFF
>TRBJ2-1|TRBV20-1|NA|TRBD2
TGCAGTGCTAGTGGTTCAGGACTAGCGAGGTTCTTC
CSASGSGLARFF
>TRBJ2-7|TRBV7-9|NA|NA
TGTGCCAGCAGCTTAGCGGGAGTTCACTACGAGCAGTACTTC
CASSLAGVHYEQYF
>TRBJ1-2|TRBV6-1|NA|NA
TGTGCCAGCAGTGAAGCCGGGCCCACGACCGCCTATGGCTACACCTTC
CASSEAGPTTAYGYTF
>TRBJ2-3|TRBV5-1|NA|NA
TGCGCCAGCAGCTTGGCCTGGGGCGGCGGCACAGATACGCAGTATTTT
CASSLAWGGGTDTQYF
>TRBJ2-1|TRBV5-1|NA|NA
TGCGCCAGCAGCTTGCCGTCTTTCTATGAGCAGTTCTTC
CASSLPSFYEQFF
>TRBJ2-3|TRBV7-6|NA|NA
TGTGCCAGCAGCTTAGTCCCCCTAGCTCCAGATACGCAGTATTTT
CASSLVPLAPDTQYF
>TRBJ2-7|TRBV5-6|NA|NA
TGTGCCAGCAGCCCGTGGGGGGCATACGAGCAGTACTTC
CASSPWGAYEQYF
>TRBJ1-5|TRBV30|NA|TRBD1
TGTGCCTGGAGTGTAGAGACAGGGGTTAGCAATCAGCCCCAGCATTTT
CAWSVETGVSNQPQHF
>TRBJ2-7|TRBV7-2|NA|NA
TGTGCCAGCAGCGTCGCGTACGAGCAGTACTTC
CASSVAYEQYF
>TRBJ1-6|TRBV7-9|NA|TRBD1
TGTGCCAGCAGCTCGGACAGGCCGACGATCTATAATTCACCCCTCCACTTT
CASSSDRPTIYNSPLHF
>TRBJ2-3|TRBV2|NA|TRBD2
TGTGCCAGCAGGCGGGAGGGGGGCTCGTGGTCGACAGATACGCAGTATTTT
CASRREGGSWSTDTQYF
>TRBJ2-5|TRBV2|NA|NA
TGTGCCAGCAGGCAGCCGGGCCCGCGTTCGTCCCAGTACTTC
CASRQPGPRSSQYF
>TRBJ1-5|TRBV7-2|NA|NA
TGTGCCAGCAGCTTAGATGCCGGGTATCATCAGCCCCAGCATTTT
CASSLDAGYHQPQHF
>TRBJ1-1|TRBV28|once|TRBD1
TGTGCCAGCAGCCCTCCCGACAGGGCGGAGTCTGAAGCTTTCTTT
CASSPPDRAESEAFF
>TRBJ2-7|TRBV20-1|NA|TRBD2
TGCAGTGCTAGTTTTCGGCTAGCGGGGGTAGACGAGCAGTACTTC
CSASFRLAGVDEQYF
>TRBJ2-3|TRBV5-1|once|NA
TGCGCCAGCAGCTTGGGCCAGGGGTTCCTCACAGATACGCAGTATTTT
CASSLGQGFLTDTQYF
>TRBJ1-2|TRBV12-3/TRBV12-4|NA|NA
TGTGCCAGCAGTTTAAGCAGCGCCCGTGGCTACACCTTC
CASSLSSARGYTF
>TRBJ1-1|TRBV30|NA|TRBD1
TGTGCGATTGACAGGGGGAAAGGGACTGAAGCTTTCTTT
CAIDRGKGTEAFF
>TRBJ1-5|TRBV6-4|NA|NA
TGTGCCAGCAGTGATGGTAGCAATCAGCCCCAGCATTTT
CASSDGSNQPQHF
>TRBJ1-1|TRBV5-4|NA|TRBD1
TGTGCCAGCAGCGCGGGACAGCCTAACACTGAAGCTTTCTTT
CASSAGQPNTEAFF
>TRBJ1-3|TRBV15|NA|TRBD1
TGTGCCACCAGCCCATTCCCGGGACAGGGAGCTCTGAGAAACACCATATATTTT
CATSPFPGQGALRNTIYF
>TRBJ1-2|TRBV5-1|NA|NA
TGCGCCAGCAGCTTGGACGGGGGCTATGGCTACACCTTC
CASSLDGGYGYTF